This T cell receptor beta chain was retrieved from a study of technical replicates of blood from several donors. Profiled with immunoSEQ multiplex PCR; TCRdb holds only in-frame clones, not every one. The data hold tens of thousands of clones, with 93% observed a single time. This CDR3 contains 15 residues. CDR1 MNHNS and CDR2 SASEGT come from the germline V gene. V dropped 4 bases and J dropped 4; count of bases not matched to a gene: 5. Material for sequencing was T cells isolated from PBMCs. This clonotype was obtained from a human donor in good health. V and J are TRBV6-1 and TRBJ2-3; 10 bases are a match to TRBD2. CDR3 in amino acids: CASSGRLAGADTQYF. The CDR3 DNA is TGTGCCAGCAGTGGACGTCTAGCGGGAGCAGATACGCAGTATTTT.